Listed below are T cell receptor beta chains from one sample, sequenced in a study of cytomegalovirus exposure and HLA in healthy donors. Using immunoSEQ multiplex PCR, the repertoire was profiled, and TCRdb retains in-frame clones only, with some absent. The sample holds roughly 100,000 clones; around 96% are singletons and the top ten take roughly 0.9%. Specimen: PBMCs. These receptors all stem from a woman between 18 and 29 years old in good health and CMV-seronegative. Both conserved end residues are part of each CDR3. A D gene is named only where the DNA matches it firmly. Some rows mark clone size as missing; the rest say once, few, many or name a class of expanded clone.

TGCGCCAGCAGCCCTGGGACAGGGGTCAACTATGGCTACACCTTC	CASSPGTGVNYGYTF	TRBD1	.	TRBV5-1	TRBJ1-2
TGTGCCAGCACCCAAAACGGACAGGGCTTTAATGAGCAGTTCTTC	CASTQNGQGFNEQFF	TRBD1	.	TRBV5-8	TRBJ2-1
TGCGCCAGCAGCTTCCGGGACTACAATGAGCAGTTCTTC	CASSFRDYNEQFF	.	.	TRBV5-1	TRBJ2-1
TGTGCCAGCAGCGTAGACGCTAGCGGGAGTAGGAATGAGCAGTTCTTC	CASSVDASGSRNEQFF	TRBD2	.	TRBV9	TRBJ2-1
TGTGCCAGCAGTGAAGTGAACAGGGGAAATGGCTACACCTTC	CASSEVNRGNGYTF	TRBD1	.	TRBV6-1	TRBJ1-2
TGTGCCAGCAGTCCCCTCCGGGATACGCAGTATTTT	CASSPLRDTQYF	.	.	TRBV27	TRBJ2-3
TGTGCCAGCTCACCCCTGACAGATTACACTGAAGCTTTCTTT	CASSPLTDYTEAFF	.	.	TRBV18	TRBJ1-1
TGTGCCAGCAGTGACCGACAAGGGGAAGGTCAGCCCCAGCATTTT	CASSDRQGEGQPQHF	.	.	TRBV6-1	TRBJ1-5
TGCGCCACCAGAGGGGCAACTAATGAAAAACTGTTTTTT	CATRGATNEKLFF	.	.	TRBV10-2	TRBJ1-4
TGTGCCAGCAGTGAACCAGACAGGAACTATGGCTACACCTTC	CASSEPDRNYGYTF	.	.	TRBV25-1	TRBJ1-2
TGTGCCAGTAGTCTTGACTTCTACAATGAGCAGTTCTTC	CASSLDFYNEQFF	.	.	TRBV19	TRBJ2-1
TGTGCCAGCAGCGCGCGCCCGGGGGTAGCTGGCTACACCTTC	CASSARPGVAGYTF	.	.	TRBV9	TRBJ1-2
TGTGCCTGCGAAGCTTTGCCCCCTTACTACGAGCAGTACTTC	CACEALPPYYEQYF	.	.	TRBV6-1	TRBJ2-7
TGTGCCAGTAGTGAGAACAGATATCAGCCCCAGCATTTT	CASSENRYQPQHF	.	few	TRBV19	TRBJ1-5
TGCGCCAGCAGCCCCCACCTCCGGGCGGGGGGCACAGATACGCAGTATTTT	CASSPHLRAGGTDTQYF	TRBD2	.	TRBV4-3	TRBJ2-3
TGTGCCAGCAGTGGGGTAGGGGGCCCCTATGGCTACACCTTC	CASSGVGGPYGYTF	TRBD1	few	TRBV6-5	TRBJ1-2
TGTGCCAGCAGGGACAGGGGAAGCAATCAGCCCCAGCATTTT	CASRDRGSNQPQHF	TRBD1	.	TRBV6-1	TRBJ1-5
TGTGCCTGTTTACGGTCCACAGATACGCAGTATTTT	CACLRSTDTQYF	.	once	TRBV30	TRBJ2-3
TGTGCCAGCGGGCTAGCGACCTACGAGCAGTACTTC	CASGLATYEQYF	.	few	TRBV2	TRBJ2-7
TGTGCCAGCAGCCCTACAGGGAGCGGGGATCAGCCCCAGCATTTT	CASSPTGSGDQPQHF	.	.	TRBV7-9	TRBJ1-5
TGCGCCAGCAGCTTCACAGGGGGCTCCTACGAGCAGTACTTC	CASSFTGGSYEQYF	TRBD1	.	TRBV5-1	TRBJ2-7
TGTGCCAGCAGCGGGGGTGTAGGGGCGCTGCTAAGCTATGGCTACACCTTC	CASSGGVGALLSYGYTF	.	.	TRBV9	TRBJ1-2
TGCAGCGTTGAAGGCAGGGGTAACGCTTTCTTT	CSVEGRGNAFF	.	.	TRBV29-1	TRBJ1-1
TGTGCCAGCAGCCTCCAGGGAAGTCAGCCCCAGCATTTT	CASSLQGSQPQHF	.	once	TRBV5-4	TRBJ1-5
TGTGCCAGCAGCTTAGCGGGAGAATGGGGCAATGAGCAGTTCTTC	CASSLAGEWGNEQFF	.	.	TRBV7-8	TRBJ2-1
TGTGCCATCAGTGACAGGGCTAATGAAAAACTGTTTTTT	CAISDRANEKLFF	.	.	TRBV10-3	TRBJ1-4
TGTGCCAGCGGACACGAGGGGGCGGAATACGAGCAGTACTTC	CASGHEGAEYEQYF	TRBD1	.	TRBV27	TRBJ2-7
TGTGCCAGCCAACTACAGGGATACAATGAGCAGTTCTTC	CASQLQGYNEQFF	.	once	TRBV27	TRBJ2-1
TGTGCCAGCAGCGTACAGGGGCTGGCGGACTATGGCTACACCTTC	CASSVQGLADYGYTF	.	.	TRBV9	TRBJ1-2
TGTGCCAGCAGTTACTCTCGGACTAGCGGATCCTACGAGCAGTACTTC	CASSYSRTSGSYEQYF	TRBD2	once	TRBV6-5	TRBJ2-7
TGTGCCAGCAGCTATTCGGGATGGACAGCTCGGGGTGAAAAACTGTTTTTT	CASSYSGWTARGEKLFF	.	.	TRBV7-2	TRBJ1-4
TGTGCCAGTAGTGATCAGTGGGGAGTAACTAACTATGGCTACACCTTC	CASSDQWGVTNYGYTF	.	.	TRBV19	TRBJ1-2
TGTGCCATCAGGGATACAGGGAGCACTGAAGCTTTCTTT	CAIRDTGSTEAFF	.	.	TRBV10-3	TRBJ1-1
TGTGCCAGCAGACTGACAGTTAACACTGAAGCTTTCTTT	CASRLTVNTEAFF	.	.	TRBV2	TRBJ1-1
TGTGCCAGCAGCCCCGGTTATGGGCAGTTCTTC	CASSPGYGQFF	.	.	TRBV7-9	TRBJ2-1
TGCAGCGGAACCACACAGGCAGGTACCTACGAGCAGTACTTC	CSGTTQAGTYEQYF	.	.	TRBV29-1	TRBJ2-7
TGTGCCAGCAGCCTAGGCACTGAAGCTTTCTTT	CASSLGTEAFF	.	.	TRBV6-5	TRBJ1-1
TGTGCCAGCAGTCTTACCCCCTCCCCTGGGCAGGGGCGAAATCAGCCCCAGCATTTT	CASSLTPSPGQGRNQPQHF	.	.	TRBV27	TRBJ1-5
TGTGCCAGCAGTTTATGGCGGGAGTTAGAATCGGAGACCCAGTACTTC	CASSLWRELESETQYF	TRBD2	.	TRBV28	TRBJ2-5
TGTGCCAGTAGTATAACTTCGGGGAATTCACCCCTCCACTTT	CASSITSGNSPLHF	.	.	TRBV19	TRBJ1-6
TGTGCCAGCAGCACCGAGATGCAGGGCTATGGCTACACCTTC	CASSTEMQGYGYTF	.	.	TRBV27	TRBJ1-2
TGTGCCAGCAGTTACGGAGGGGGGGCATCCTACAATGAGCAGTTCTTC	CASSYGGGASYNEQFF	.	.	TRBV6-5	TRBJ2-1
TGTGCCAGCAGTTACTCCGGGGGTGGCTACACCTTC	CASSYSGGGYTF	.	.	TRBV6-5	TRBJ1-2
TGCGCCAGCAGCCAAGCCCTGGGCAACTATGGCTACACCTTC	CASSQALGNYGYTF	.	.	TRBV4-3	TRBJ1-2